The 32 T cell receptor beta chains below come from one sample, sequenced in a study of blood T cell repertoires in COVID-19. This table comes from immunoSEQ multiplex PCR, and its TCRdb copy is limited to in-frame clones, with some not included. This sample has 250,000 or so clones, with approximately 80% found just once. The sample was peripheral blood. These receptors originate from a man older than 75 with acute or convalescent COVID-19.

This clone was recorded a few times. V is TRBV5-1 and J is TRBJ2-2; the D gene is possibly TRBD1 (7 bases). The V gene lost 4 bases and the J gene lost 4 bases, with 17 bases spanning the gap. Germline V gene data show CDR1 as SGHRS and CDR2 as YFSETQ. The CDR3 is 16 residues long. CDR3 in DNA: TGCGCCAGCAGCCGACAGGGAGGCTATTCCACCGGGGAGCTGTTTTTT. Protein sequence: CASSRQGGYSTGELFF.

The rearrangement uses TRBV7-3 and TRBJ2-2; a weak D match, TRBD2 (5 bases). Germline values: CDR1 SGHTA, CDR2 FQGTGA. The V gene lost 8 bases and the J gene lost 6 bases, with 13 bases spanning the gap. The CDR3 is 13 amino acids. The CDR3 reads CASGLDGAGELFF. The CDR3 coding sequence is TGTGCCAGCGGACTCGATGGGGCCGGGGAGCTGTTTTTT.

CDR3 residues: CASSPTRGGTQTQYF. As DNA, the CDR3 is TGTGCCAGCAGCCCTACCCGAGGGGGCACGCAGACCCAGTACTTC. The chain is built from TRBV7-2 and TRBJ2-5; TRBD1 agrees at 7 bases. The germline CDR1 and CDR2 sequences are SGHTA and FQGNSA. The CDR3 consists of 15 residues. V dropped 5 bases and J dropped 6; count of bases not matched to a gene: 12. Based on the CDR3 plus reference TRBV7-2 and TRBJ2-5, the full variable domain is GAGVSQSPSNKVTEKGKDVELRCDPISGHTALYWYRQSLGQGLEFLIYFQGNSAPDKSGLPSDRFSAERTGGSVSTLTIQRTQQEDSAVYLCASSPTRGGTQTQYFGPGTRLLVL.

V and J are TRBV7-9 and TRBJ2-1; a possible D gene is TRBD2 (6 bases). Germline V gives CDR1 SEHNR, CDR2 FQNEAQ (reference sequence). The CDR3 consists of 13 residues. The V and J ends lost 10 bases and 1 base respectively, with 11 bases between them. The CDR3 loop reads CATKAGSYNEQFF. The CDR3 nucleotides are TGTGCCACCAAAGCGGGTTCCTACAATGAGCAGTTCTTC.

J is TRBJ2-2 and V is TRBV10-3; D is undetermined. The length of the CDR3 is 15 residues. The V end lost 4 bases, the J end lost 3 bases, and 12 bases lay between the germline ends. CDR1 is ENHRY and CDR2 is SYGVKD in the germline V gene. The DNA of the CDR3 is TGTGCCATCAGTGTTACACAAACCGACACCGGGGAGCTGTTTTTT. The encoded protein is CAISVTQTDTGELFF.

This chain connects TRBV7-9 to TRBJ1-2, with 7 positions matching TRBD1. Germline V gene lookup returns CDR1 SEHNR and CDR2 FQNEAQ (reference sequence). This CDR3 spans 16 amino acids. Losses at the gene ends were 2 bases for V and 4 bases for J; bases not matched to a gene: 10. The CDR3 is CASSLRRPGGFYGYTF. The DNA of the CDR3 is TGTGCCAGCAGCTTAAGGCGGCCAGGGGGTTTCTATGGCTACACCTTC. Full variable domain (outside the CDR3, taken from reference TRBV7-9 and TRBJ1-2): DTGVSQNPRHKITKRGQNVTFRCDPISEHNRLYWYRQTLGQGPEFLTYFQNEAQLEKSRLLSDRFSAERPKGSFSTLEIQRTEQGDSAMYLCASSLRRPGGFYGYTFGSGTRLTVV.

Only one count was recorded for this clone. The V call is TRBV5-3, the J call TRBJ1-4, with TRBD1 identical over 8 bases. TRBV5-3 is filed as an ORF, its function uncertain. Unmatched junction bases numbered 1, after V lost 2 bases and J lost 4 bases. The CDR3 has 14 residues. This CDR3 reads CARSFGQGNEKLFF. The CDR3 region has the DNA TGTGCCAGAAGCTTTGGACAGGGTAATGAAAAACTGTTTTTT.

This chain joins TRBV28 and TRBJ2-2; perhaps TRBD2 as D (6 bases). In germline, CDR1 is MDHEN, CDR2 SYDVKM. V lost 3 bases and J 0 bases, leaving 8 bases between the germline ends. The CDR3 has 15 amino acids. CDR3 protein: CASSFGGTNTGELFF. As DNA, the CDR3 is TGTGCCAGCAGTTTTGGAGGGACGAACACCGGGGAGCTGTTTTTT. Using reference TRBV28 and TRBJ2-2 for the parts outside the CDR3, the full variable domain is DVKVTQSSRYLVKRTGEKVFLECVQDMDHENMFWYRQDPGLGLRLIYFSYDVKMKEKGDIPEGYSVSREKKERFSLILESASTNQTSMYLCASSFGGTNTGELFFGEGSRLTVL.

The rearrangement uses TRBV12-3 or TRBV12-4 and TRBJ2-3, with D possibly matching TRBD2 (6 bases). The CDR3 contains 13 residues. The V end lost 5 bases, the J end lost 9 bases, and 15 bases lay between the germline ends. In DNA form, the CDR3 reads TGTGCCAGCAGTCATATTGGAGGGAACACGCAGTATTTT. This codes for CASSHIGGNTQYF.

This chain connects TRBV11-1 to TRBJ2-7; maybe TRBD1 (7 bases). V was cut by 5 bases and J by 3 bases, with 17 bases left in between. The CDR3 has 15 residues. CDR1 and CDR2 (germline): SGHAT, FQDESV (reference sequence). CDR3 region: CASSPRGRGDYEQYF. CDR3 DNA sequence: TGTGCCAGCAGCCCCCGTGGCAGGGGGGACTACGAGCAGTACTTC.

The sample holds one count of this clone. The genes are TRBV11-2 and TRBJ1-3; TRBD1 is a possible D gene (6 bases). Germline CDR1 and CDR2: SGHAT and FQNNGV. Trimming shortened V by 7 bases and J by 2 bases, and 15 bases separated the two germline ends. This CDR3 spans 15 amino acids. Here the CDR3 DNA reads TGTGCCAGCACCGCAGCAGGGGCCCCTGGAAACACCATATATTTT. This translates into CASTAAGAPGNTIYF. Variable domain in full (rest from reference TRBV11-2 and TRBJ1-3): EAGVAQSPRYKIIEKRQSVAFWCNPISGHATLYWYQQILGQGPKLLIQFQNNGVVDDSQLPKDRFSAERLKGVDSTLKIQPAKLEDSAVYLCASTAAGAPGNTIYFGEGSWLTVV.

The V gene is TRBV7-3, the J gene TRBJ1-2; D is unclear. This CDR3 region has 14 residues. Trimming cost V 6 bases and J 3 bases, with 14 bases left between them. CDR1 and CDR2 from the germline V gene are SGHTA and FQGTGA. The CDR3 is CASRFTLLDYGYTF. CDR3 nucleotides: TGTGCCAGCAGGTTCACACTGCTAGACTATGGCTACACCTTC.

V is TRBV30 and J is TRBJ1-5; TRBD1 matches 8 bases. Germline values: CDR1 GTSNPN, CDR2 SVGIG (reference sequence). This CDR3 comprises 18 residues. V lost 1 base, J lost 0 bases, and 11 bases stayed unmatched. The CDR3: CAWSAKDRAIYSNQPQHF. Written as DNA, the CDR3 is TGTGCCTGGAGTGCCAAGGACAGGGCCATTTATAGCAATCAGCCCCAGCATTTT.

The V and J genes are TRBV27 and TRBJ2-3; 7 positions match TRBD2. There are 15 residues in the CDR3. J was trimmed by 1 base and V by 9 bases; bases with no gene match: 10. The V gene's germline CDR1 is MNHEY and CDR2 SMNVEV (reference sequence). The CDR3 sequence: CASTPFAGGTDTQYF. In DNA, the CDR3 is TGTGCCAGTACTCCCTTCGCGGGGGGCACAGATACGCAGTATTTT.

This chain uses TRBV6-5 with TRBJ1-2; 8 bases map to TRBD1. V was pared by 6 bases and J by 4 bases, with 4 bases of the junction left unmatched. The CDR3 is 13 residues long. CDR1 is MNHEY and CDR2 is SVGAGI in the germline V gene. CDR3 amino acids: CASRDRVSYGYTF. Here the CDR3 DNA reads TGTGCCAGCAGGGACAGGGTTAGCTATGGCTACACCTTC.

The V and J genes are TRBV24-1 and TRBJ2-3, with D possibly TRBD2 on 7 matching bases. The CDR3 is 15 amino acids. Looked up from germline, CDR1 is KGHDR and CDR2 is SFDVKD. With 7 bases removed from V and 8 bases from J, the gap between germline ends came to 21 bases. CDR3 nucleotides: TGTGCCACCAGCGTCGAGGGGGGGAGGGCTGGTACGCAGTATTTT. It codes for CATSVEGGRAGTQYF.

J is TRBJ2-5 and V is TRBV11-3; tentatively, D is TRBD1 (5 bases). Trimming stripped 8 bases from V and 5 bases from J, with 18 bases between. This CDR3 has 14 residues. CDR1 and CDR2 from the germline V gene are SGHNT and YENEEA. CDR3 loop: CASSQQGLGETQYF. The CDR3 region has the DNA TGTGCCAGCTCCCAGCAGGGCCTGGGGGAGACCCAGTACTTC.

The chain uses TRBV19 and TRBJ2-3, with 11 bases matching TRBD1. Germline CDR1 is LNHDA and CDR2 is SQIVND (reference sequence). The CDR3 has 16 residues. V dropped 6 bases and J dropped 4; count of bases not matched to a gene: 9. This CDR3 is CASSISGTGGPDTQYF. For the CDR3, the DNA is TGTGCCAGTAGCATCTCCGGGACAGGGGGTCCAGATACGCAGTATTTT.

The V call is TRBV28, the J call TRBJ2-2; 9 bases align to TRBD2. Germline V gives CDR1 MDHEN, CDR2 SYDVKM. Unmatched junction bases numbered 12, after V lost 4 bases and J lost 6 bases. CDR3 size: 17 residues. In nucleotides, the CDR3 is TGTGCCAGCAGTTATGCGCGGGGGGGGGCCCTCCCCGGGGAGCTGTTTTTT. This codes for CASSYARGGALPGELFF. Complete variable domain (other parts from reference TRBV28 and TRBJ2-2): DVKVTQSSRYLVKRTGEKVFLECVQDMDHENMFWYRQDPGLGLRLIYFSYDVKMKEKGDIPEGYSVSREKKERFSLILESASTNQTSMYLCASSYARGGALPGELFFGEGSRLTVL.

The chain carries TRBV10-3 and TRBJ1-5, with 9 bases aligning to TRBD1. CDR1 ENHRY and CDR2 SYGVKD come from the germline V gene. The CDR3 totals 14 residues. Germline trimming cut 4 bases from V and 7 bases from J; bases unmatched to any gene: 5. The CDR3: CAISGGDREQPQHF. In nucleotides, the CDR3 is TGTGCCATCAGTGGGGGGGACAGGGAACAGCCCCAGCATTTT.

This chain links TRBV6-5 with TRBJ1-2; D not certain. Germline CDR1 is MNHEY and CDR2 is SVGAGI. CDR3 length equals 14 residues. With 0 bases removed from V and 2 bases from J, the gap between germline ends came to 7 bases. CDR3 in amino acids: CASSYSKANYGYTF. CDR3 nucleotides: TGTGCCAGCAGTTACTCGAAAGCGAACTATGGCTACACCTTC.

This clone was counted once. As DNA, the CDR3 is TGCAGTGCTAGTTTAGGGAGTACCTACGAGCAGTACTTC. Its protein product is CSASLGSTYEQYF. This chain uses TRBV20-1 with TRBJ2-7; D perhaps matches TRBD2 (5 bases). Germline V CDR1 and CDR2: DFQATT, SNEGSKA (reference sequence). CDR3 size: 13 residues. Trimming stripped 3 bases from V and 2 bases from J, with 11 bases between.

V gene TRBV11-3 combines with J gene TRBJ2-3; D is undetermined. V lost 1 base and J lost 3, with 8 bases in between. Germline assignment: CDR1 SGHNT and CDR2 YENEEA. The CDR3 spans 14 residues. The CDR3 reads CASSLGARTDTQYF. The CDR3 DNA is TGTGCCAGCAGCTTAGGGGCCCGGACAGATACGCAGTATTTT.

This rearrangement joins TRBV27 to TRBJ2-1; 8 bases map to TRBD2. The CDR3 is 17 residues long. Germline V CDR1 and CDR2: MNHEY, SMNVEV (reference sequence). The ends lost 1 base at V and 8 bases at J; junction bases unmatched: 13. The CDR3 is CASSLWVGGASGDEQFF. In nucleotides, the CDR3 is TGTGCCAGCAGTTTATGGGTCGGGGGGGCCTCTGGCGATGAGCAGTTCTTC.

The CDR3: CASSPGYSYGYTF. The DNA for the CDR3 is TGTGCCAGCTCACCAGGTTACAGCTATGGCTACACCTTC. V usage is TRBV18 and J usage is TRBJ1-2; D is unresolved. This CDR3 comprises 13 residues. The V end was cut by 2 bases, the J end by 4 bases, with 8 bases between. CDR1 and CDR2 from the germline V gene are KGHSH and LQKENI.

The rearrangement joins TRBV5-6 to TRBJ1-5, with 7 bases matching TRBD1. CDR1 SGHDT and CDR2 YYEEEE come from the germline V gene. The CDR3 runs to 12 residues. J gave up 7 bases and V 3 bases, and 1 base lay outside the gene matches. Here the CDR3 DNA reads TGTGCCAGCAGCTCACAGGGGCAGCCCCAGCATTTT. Encoded protein: CASSSQGQPQHF. The whole variable domain, filled in from reference TRBV5-6 and TRBJ1-5, reads DAGVTQSPTHLIKTRGQQVTLRCSPKSGHDTVSWYQQALGQGPQFIFQYYEEEERQRGNFPDRFSGHQFPNYSSELNVNALLLGDSALYLCASSSQGQPQHFGDGTRLSIL.

The V and J genes are TRBV6-4 and TRBJ1-6; 7 positions agree with TRBD1. The trim removed 7 bases at V and 7 bases at J, leaving 10 bases unmatched. The CDR3 sequence is 15 residues long. CDR1 is MRHNA, CDR2 SNTAGT, per germline. The CDR3 loop is CASTTLAGGNSPLHF. The CDR3 nucleotides are TGTGCCAGCACTACCCTCGCAGGGGGAAATTCACCCCTCCACTTT.

V gene TRBV5-1 combines with J gene TRBJ2-1; TRBD2 matches 9 bases. The CDR3 spans 14 residues. With 0 bases clipped from V and 8 bases from J, the junction kept 3 bases outside the gene matches. Germline V lookup: CDR1 SGHRS, CDR2 YFSETQ. The CDR3 sequence is CASSLERTSDEQFF. The CDR3 coding sequence is TGCGCCAGCAGCTTGGAGCGGACTAGCGATGAGCAGTTCTTC.

The chain joins TRBV4-1 to TRBJ2-2; TRBD2 is a possible D gene (6 bases). The germline V and J ends were trimmed by 0 bases and 0 bases, with 11 bases remaining between them. Germline CDR1 is MGHRA and CDR2 is YSYEKL. This CDR3 is 17 amino acids long. The CDR3 sequence: CASSQDGGLPNTGELFF. CDR3 nucleotides: TGCGCCAGCAGCCAAGATGGTGGACTACCGAACACCGGGGAGCTGTTTTTT.

The chain carries TRBV19 and TRBJ1-2; TRBD1 matches 10 bases. Trimming cost V 6 bases and J 1 base; bases outside gene matches: 2. The germline V gene has CDR1 LNHDA and CDR2 SQIVND (reference sequence). The CDR3 has 14 residues. The CDR3 region is CASRGQGNNYGYTF. CDR3 DNA: TGTGCCAGTAGGGGACAGGGGAATAACTATGGCTACACCTTC.

The chain joins TRBV7-9 to TRBJ1-6; 9 nucleotides line up with TRBD1. The V gene end was trimmed by 5 bases and the J gene end by 7 bases; junction bases not matched to a gene: 6. The CDR3 has 15 residues. The V gene's germline CDR1 is SEHNR and CDR2 FQNEAQ (reference sequence). This CDR3 is CASSNSQGANSPLHF. The CDR3 DNA reads TGTGCCAGCAGCAACTCACAGGGGGCGAATTCACCCCTCCACTTT.

The chain employs TRBV25-1 and TRBJ1-1; possible D gene TRBD1, 5 bases. This CDR3 is built from 16 residues. CDR1 and CDR2 from the germline V gene are MGHDK and SYGVNS. V lost 3 bases and J 6 bases, leaving 20 bases between the germline ends. This CDR3 reads CASSEGLTVGCSEAFF. The CDR3 coding sequence is TGTGCCAGCAGTGAGGGGTTGACAGTAGGGTGTTCTGAAGCTTTCTTT.